This entry is about one T cell receptor beta chain. Germline CDR1 and CDR2: SGHRS and YFSETQ. V lost 3 bases, J lost 4 bases, and 16 bases lay in between. CDR3 length: 15 residues. Data came from immunoSEQ multiplex PCR; TCRdb stores just in-frame clones and leaves some out. The repertoire holds 380,000 or so clones, with roughly 90% as singletons. These data originate in a study of blood T cell repertoires in COVID-19. Study-level information: The study drew acute and convalescent COVID-19 samples from the United States, Italy and Spain.

Which cohort a participant joined came from the clinical history participants gave. V and J are TRBV5-1 and TRBJ1-2, with D possibly TRBD1 on 6 matching bases. Source material: PBMCs or T cells enriched from blood (not recorded which). This receptor was identified in a woman in her 30s with acute COVID-19. The CDR3 spells CASSSGHLGGYGYTF. DNA of the CDR3: TGCGCCAGCAGCTCAGGACACCTAGGGGGCTATGGCTACACCTTC.